These T cell receptor beta chains were read from a single sample in a study of early T cells in non-severe SARS-CoV-2 infection. MiXCR, applied by TCRdb to the 5' RACE reads, yields one record per CDR3 protein. The sample holds about 60,000 distinct CDR3 sequences, 9.5% to 15% seen once. The sample was whole blood. The source of these receptors is an adult who was a healthcare worker with PCR-confirmed SARS-CoV-2 infection or an uninfected control (not recorded which). Each CDR3 is given with its conserved first and last residue. A D gene is named only where the DNA matches it firmly. Size is omitted from some rows. Given values are once, few, many or a class for expanded clones.

TRBV12-3/TRBV12-4	TRBD1	TRBJ1-1	few	TGTGCCAGCACTTACCGGGACAGGGTTAACACTGAAGCTTTCTTT	CASTYRDRVNTEAFF
TRBV7-8	TRBD2	TRBJ2-1	few	TGTGCCAGCAGTCGCGGACTAGCGGGAGAAGAGGGCAATGAGCAGTTCTTC	CASSRGLAGEEGNEQFF
TRBV7-2	NA	TRBJ2-7	many	TGTGCCAGCACCCCAGGGCCGGGGAGCGCTAGGTGGGAGCAGTACTTC	CASTPGPGSARWEQYF
TRBV7-2	TRBD2	TRBJ2-7	NA	TGTGCCAGCAGCCTCATGACTAGCGGGGTCTACGAGCAGTACTTC	CASSLMTSGVYEQYF
TRBV6-2/TRBV6-3	TRBD2	TRBJ2-5	NA	TGTGCCAGCCTTTCGGCGGGAGGGAGCGAGACCCAGTACTTC	CASLSAGGSETQYF
TRBV11-2	TRBD1	TRBJ1-2	few	TGTGCCAGCAGTTGGGACAGGGGGGACTATGGCTACACCTTC	CASSWDRGDYGYTF
TRBV6-2/TRBV6-3	NA	TRBJ2-1	many	TGTGCCAGCAGTTACCTCCGCCCAGGGGATGAGCAGTTCTTC	CASSYLRPGDEQFF
TRBV7-9	NA	TRBJ2-5	NA	TGTGCCAGCAGCTTAAACAGACAAGAGACCCAGTACTTC	CASSLNRQETQYF
TRBV7-9	NA	TRBJ2-4	many	TGTGCCAGCAGCAGGGACGTTTCCTTAGCCAAAAACATTCAGTACTTC	CASSRDVSLAKNIQYF
TRBV7-2	NA	TRBJ2-5	few	TGTGCCAGCAGCTTACGGGATTTTCAAGGGACCCAGTACTTC	CASSLRDFQGTQYF
TRBV7-2	NA	TRBJ1-3	few	TGTGCCAGCAGCTTAGCAGGGGGGCACTCTGGAAACACCATATATTTT	CASSLAGGHSGNTIYF
TRBV20-1	NA	TRBJ2-1	many	TGCAGTGCTAGACATTCTTCGGAGAATGAGCAGTTCTTC	CSARHSSENEQFF
TRBV3-1	NA	TRBJ1-6	NA	TGTGCCAGCAGCCAAGCAAGGGGCAGGGTCGATTCACCCCTCCACTTT	CASSQARGRVDSPLHF
TRBV5-1	TRBD2	TRBJ2-7	few	TGCGCCAGCGGACTAGCCTCCTACGAGCAGTACTTC	CASGLASYEQYF
TRBV11-2	TRBD2	TRBJ2-1	NA	TGTGCCAGCAGAACCGGCGGGAGCTCCTACAATGAGCAGTTCTTC	CASRTGGSSYNEQFF
TRBV12-3/TRBV12-4	TRBD2	TRBJ2-7	many	TGTGCCAGCAGTCAGGGACTAGCGGGAGGGTACGAGCAGTACTTC	CASSQGLAGGYEQYF
TRBV19	NA	TRBJ2-7	many	TGTGCCAGTAGTCCGGACCCCTACGAGCAGTACTTC	CASSPDPYEQYF
TRBV28	TRBD1	TRBJ2-7	many	TGTGCCAGCAGGGAGGACGGGACAGGGTCCTTATACGAGCAGTACTTC	CASREDGTGSLYEQYF
TRBV7-8	NA	TRBJ1-1	few	TGTGCCAGCAGCTTAGGGTACATCAACACTGAAGCTTTCTTT	CASSLGYINTEAFF
TRBV7-6	TRBD2	TRBJ2-3	NA	TGTGCCAGCAGCTTACTGGTCCAAGGCGGGAGTAGGGATACGCAGTATTTT	CASSLLVQGGSRDTQYF
TRBV20-1	NA	TRBJ2-5	many	TGCAGTGCTCCTAAGGGAGTGACCCAGTACTTC	CSAPKGVTQYF
TRBV7-6	NA	TRBJ2-1	few	TGTGCCAGCAGCCAAGACGGAACCTACAATGAGCAGTTCTTC	CASSQDGTYNEQFF
TRBV5-1	TRBD2	TRBJ2-1	many	TGCGCCAGCACCAGCGGGGTGACCAATGAGCAGTTCTTC	CASTSGVTNEQFF
TRBV27	TRBD1	TRBJ1-2	many	TGTGCCAGCCAGGGGGCTCTCGGCTACACCTTC	CASQGALGYTF
TRBV28	NA	TRBJ1-5	few	TGTGCCAGCACTTCGTATAGAGCAATAAGCAATCAGCCCCAGCATTTT	CASTSYRAISNQPQHF
TRBV7-2	NA	TRBJ1-1	NA	TGTGCCAGCAGCTTAGTTCGAGGGGCGGCTTTCTTT	CASSLVRGAAFF
TRBV20-1	NA	TRBJ1-1	few	TGCAGTGCTAGAGATAAAATAGGAGGGCTGAGGGACACTGAAGCTTTCTTT	CSARDKIGGLRDTEAFF
TRBV12-3/TRBV12-4	TRBD2	TRBJ2-7	few	TGTGCCAGCAGTTTAGCGCGGGGGTGGAACTACGAGCAGTACTTC	CASSLARGWNYEQYF
TRBV9	NA	TRBJ1-1	NA	TGTGCCAGCCAGGGCAGGGAGGGCACTGAAGCTTTCTTT	CASQGREGTEAFF
TRBV12-3/TRBV12-4	TRBD1	TRBJ2-5	few	TGTGCCAGCAGTTGGGACAGGGGATGGACCCAGTACTTC	CASSWDRGWTQYF
TRBV24-1	NA	TRBJ2-1	medium-sized	TGTGCCACCAGTGATTTCCTGGGGCAGGGTAAAGGCAATGAGCAGTTCTTC	CATSDFLGQGKGNEQFF
TRBV7-3	TRBD2	TRBJ2-3	many	TGTGCCAGCAGCCTCGGACTAGCGGGAGGGCAAGATACGCAGTATTTT	CASSLGLAGGQDTQYF
TRBV12-3/TRBV12-4	NA	TRBJ2-3	NA	TGTGCCAGCAGTTTGGGGAAGGCGCAGTATTTT	CASSLGKAQYF
TRBV5-5	TRBD2	TRBJ2-1	many	TGTGCCAGCAGCGGGATAAGCGGGAGGTCCTACAATGAGCAGTTCTTC	CASSGISGRSYNEQFF
TRBV29-1	TRBD2	TRBJ2-1	NA	TGCAGCGTTCCACCGGGACTAGCTTCCTACAATGAGCAGTTCTTC	CSVPPGLASYNEQFF
TRBV4-2	TRBD2	TRBJ2-5	NA	TGTGCCAGCAGCCAATTCAGCGGGGGGGCGGGAGAGACCCAGTACTTC	CASSQFSGGAGETQYF
TRBV28	NA	TRBJ1-5	few	TGTGCCAGCAGTCCTGAGTATAGCAATCAGCCCCAGCATTTT	CASSPEYSNQPQHF
TRBV7-9	TRBD2	TRBJ2-3	NA	TGTGCCAGCAGCCCCCGACTAGCGGGAGGAATTTTCGAAGATACGCAGTATTTT	CASSPRLAGGIFEDTQYF
TRBV7-8	NA	TRBJ2-7	many	TGTGCCAGCACCCTAGTCGGTGGCCGACCCTACGAGCAGTACTTC	CASTLVGGRPYEQYF
TRBV7-9	NA	TRBJ2-7	many	TGTGCCAGCAGCTTAGATGGGGGGATCTACGAGCAGTACTTC	CASSLDGGIYEQYF
TRBV12-3/TRBV12-4	NA	TRBJ1-5	NA	TGTGCCAGCAGCCGATGGACAGACGGTTTGAGTCGGCCCCAGCATTTT	CASSRWTDGLSRPQHF
TRBV7-2	TRBD2	TRBJ2-5	many	TGTGCCAGCAGCTTAGGACTAGCGGGAGGACAAGAGACCCAGTACTTC	CASSLGLAGGQETQYF
TRBV27	TRBD2	TRBJ2-1	few	TGTGCCAGCAGTCCCTTAGCGGGAGGGCGGGAGCAGTTCTTC	CASSPLAGGREQFF
TRBV5-1	TRBD1	TRBJ1-5	many	TGCGCCAGCAGCCCGCTGACAGGGAGAGATCAGCCCCAGCATTTT	CASSPLTGRDQPQHF
TRBV7-9	NA	TRBJ2-1	NA	TGTGCCAGCAGCTTCCCAGTAGATGGGCTAGCGAGGGGACGATCCTACAATGAGCAGTTCTTC	CASSFPVDGLARGRSYNEQFF
TRBV5-1	TRBD1	TRBJ2-7	few	TGCGCCAGCAGCTGGGCCCCGGGGGACAGGGGCTACGAGCAGTACTTC	CASSWAPGDRGYEQYF
TRBV18	TRBD1	TRBJ2-6	NA	TGTGCCAGCTCCGGGACAGGCACTTTCTCTGGGGCCAACGTCCTGACTTTC	CASSGTGTFSGANVLTF
TRBV6-2/TRBV6-3	TRBD1	TRBJ2-3	NA	TGTGCCAGCAGTTCCGGGACAGGGGTTCAAGATACGCAGTATTTT	CASSSGTGVQDTQYF
TRBV7-3	NA	TRBJ1-1	few	TGTGCCAGCAGCCCCCAAGGAGGGGCCACTGAAGCTTTCTTT	CASSPQGGATEAFF
TRBV12-3/TRBV12-4	TRBD1	TRBJ1-1	many	TGTGCCAGCAGTCCAGATACAGGGGAGAAGGCTTTCTTT	CASSPDTGEKAFF
TRBV7-6	NA	TRBJ2-5	many	TGTGCCAGCAGCTACCAAGAGACCCAGTACTTC	CASSYQETQYF
TRBV21-1	NA	TRBJ2-4	many	TGTGCCAGCAGCAAAGCGCTTTTGGCGAGAGTCGACATTCAGTACTTC	CASSKALLARVDIQYF
TRBV5-1	NA	TRBJ2-7	many	TGCGCCAGCTCCCCAGGGGACCTCTACGAGCAGTACTTC	CASSPGDLYEQYF
TRBV13	NA	TRBJ1-1	few	TGTGCCAGCCGAATGGTCCAAGGGGTGAACACTGAAGCTTTCTTT	CASRMVQGVNTEAFF
TRBV20-1	TRBD1	TRBJ1-2	NA	TGCAGTGCTACGCCGGGACAGGGCTATGGCTACACCTTC	CSATPGQGYGYTF
TRBV11-3	TRBD1	TRBJ1-6	NA	TGTGCCAGCAGCTTAACCGGGACAGGGGTTCGAAGCGCACCCCTCCACTTT	CASSLTGTGVRSAPLHF
TRBV7-9	NA	TRBJ2-3	NA	TGTGCCAGCAGCGGCTGGACGTCGGAGGGAGATACGCAGTATTTT	CASSGWTSEGDTQYF
TRBV9	NA	TRBJ2-3	NA	TGTGCCAGCAGCCGGGACACGGGAGCAGATACGCAGTATTTT	CASSRDTGADTQYF